This T cell receptor beta chain was found in a study of blood T cell repertoires in COVID-19. Study as a whole: Some COVID-19 samples were acute and others convalescent; all came from the United States, Italy and Spain.

Individuals aged 18 to 89 years were recruited from fewer than 30 US areas. This clone occurred many times. In germline, CDR1 is MGHRA, CDR2 YSYEKL. The CDR3 sequence is 15 residues long. V was pared by 0 bases and J by 1 base, with 9 bases between. Using immunoSEQ multiplex PCR, the repertoire was profiled, and TCRdb retains in-frame clones only, with some absent. The sample includes 250,000 to 300,000 clones, around 80% of them seen just once. This clonotype was obtained from a young man with acute COVID-19. The V gene is TRBV4-1, the J gene TRBJ1-1; no clear D gene. The sample consisted of PBMCs or T cells enriched from blood (not recorded which). CDR3 sequence (DNA): TGCGCCAGCAGCCAAGAGGCGGTTAAGAACACTGAAGCTTTCTTT. This codes for CASSQEAVKNTEAFF.